The clone carrying this T cell receptor (beta chain) was counted only a few times. Antigen: not known. The data were taken from a study of T cells in Graves' hyperthyroidism and ophthalmopathy. Patients affected by ophthalmopathy presented a Clinical Activity Score of at least 3, a NOSPECS grade of at least 4, and disease duration below 3 months. Isolation of PBMCs was performed on 8 to 10 ml fresh peripheral blood. RNA transcripts were the template for amplifying TCR beta CDR3 regions. A set of HTBI primers served as the primers for a first-round RT-PCR of the TCR CDR3. TCRdb used MiXCR to reprocess the multiplex PCR reads, holding one entry per CDR3 protein. The sample contains around 350,000 distinct CDR3 sequences, roughly 15% of which appear only once. Study-wide points: Most thyroid clonotypes expanded above 0.001 appeared in blood too. A model of 13 V-J pairs discriminated ophthalmopathy from stable hyperthyroidism.

This CDR3 is built from 12 residues. Trimming took off 6 bases at V and 8 bases at J, with 13 bases between the two ends. Germline assignment: CDR1 SGHTA and CDR2 FQGNSA. Sequenced: blood. This sequence joins TRBV7-2 and TRBJ1-1; no firm D call. The receptor comes from a woman in her sixties or seventies with Graves' ophthalmopathy. CDR3 in DNA: TGTGCCAGCAGTTCTAGGACCGGCGAAGCTTTCTTT. This codes for CASSSRTGEAFF.